This TCR beta chain is from a study of blood T cell repertoires in COVID-19. In the authors' workflow: Amplification of reference gene primers was used by the study to estimate nucleated cell counts. Sequencing was performed with immunoSEQ multiplex PCR; in TCRdb, only in-frame clones are kept and a portion is missing. V and J calls and clone size are copied from that table; D and trimming were computed from the DNA. This sample carries some 62,000 clones, approximately 92% of them seen once, and the ten largest clones take about 20%. From germline, CDR1 is SEHNR and CDR2 FQNEAQ (reference sequence). This CDR3 has 15 amino acids. V lost 5 bases and J 5 bases, leaving 19 bases between the germline ends.

This TCR derives from a woman aged 60-75 years with COVID-19, enrolled during active disease. The chain couples TRBV7-9 to TRBJ2-7; D might be TRBD2 (7 bases). Source material: peripheral blood. This CDR3 is CASSAGEGERNEQYF. The CDR3 DNA reads as TGTGCCAGCAGCGCAGGGGAGGGCGAGAGGAACGAGCAGTACTTC.